Following are 17 T cell receptor beta chains from one sample sequenced in a study of blood T cells in healthy people across ages. A second PCR, run for about 7 to 11 cycles, used a sample-barcoded 5' primer plus a J-beta primer mix. MiXCR, applied by TCRdb to the 5' RACE reads, yields one record per CDR3 protein. Among approximately 900,000 distinct CDR3 sequences, 48% were seen once, and the ten largest hold about an eighth. Sequencing was carried out using blood. These receptors originate from a man aged 25-40 years in good health.

The V gene is TRBV28, the J gene TRBJ2-7; D gene unclear. The CDR3 totals 15 residues. Per the germline V gene, CDR1 is MDHEN and CDR2 is SYDVKM. The V and J ends lost 5 bases and 2 bases respectively, with 16 bases between them. CDR3 DNA sequence: TGTGCCAGCAGTCCTACTCGACTGACACCCTACGAGCAGTACTTC. This gives the protein CASSPTRLTPYEQYF.

This clonotype was detected many times. CDR3 coding DNA: TGTGCCAGCAGCTTGGGACAGGGAGAGACCCAGTACTTC. Translating it yields CASSLGQGETQYF. The V and J genes are TRBV12-3 or TRBV12-4 and TRBJ2-5; 9 nucleotides agree with TRBD1. Trimming at V came to 6 bases and at J to 4 bases, leaving 3 bases not matched to a gene. CDR3 size: 13 residues.

The rearrangement uses TRBV6-5 and TRBJ2-5, with 7 bases lining up with TRBD1. This CDR3 has 11 amino acids. The germline V gene encodes CDR1 MNHEY and CDR2 SVGAGI. Unmatched junction bases numbered 5, after V lost 4 bases and J lost 12 bases. Written as DNA, the CDR3 is TGTGCCAGCAGTTCCACAGGGGTCAAGTACTTC. It codes for CASSSTGVKYF.

This rearrangement joins TRBV4-3 to TRBJ1-2, with 7 positions matching TRBD1. The germline V gene encodes CDR1 LGHNA and CDR2 YSLEER. The CDR3 consists of 17 residues. J lost 4 bases, V lost 0 bases, and 11 bases had no gene match. The CDR3 here is CASSQDAGTAAGYGYTF. The DNA of the CDR3 is TGCGCCAGCAGCCAAGATGCCGGGACAGCAGCGGGCTATGGCTACACCTTC.

The chain employs TRBV7-2 and TRBJ1-1, with D uncertain. The CDR3 consists of 11 residues. From germline, CDR1 is SGHTA and CDR2 FQGNSA. V lost 9 bases and J lost 8, with 13 bases in between. For the CDR3, the DNA is TGTGCCAGTACCATGGGCGGCGAAGCTTTCTTT. This translates into CASTMGGEAFF.

V is TRBV20-1 and J is TRBJ1-5, with D hard to call. This CDR3 is 17 amino acids long. The V end lost 0 bases, the J end lost 1 base, and 16 bases lay between the germline ends. The V gene's germline CDR1 is DFQATT and CDR2 SNEGSKA (reference sequence). The CDR3 DNA reads TGCAGTGCTAGAGATCCATCCGGGCGAGGGAGCAATCAGCCCCAGCATTTT. This encodes CSARDPSGRGSNQPQHF.

The chain couples TRBV3-1 to TRBJ2-7; D is possibly TRBD1 or TRBD2 (6 bases each). The CDR3 contains 15 residues. With 1 base removed from V and 2 bases from J, the gap between germline ends came to 12 bases. Germline assignment: CDR1 LGHDT and CDR2 YNNKEL (reference sequence). The CDR3 loop is CASSQGDGGAYEQYF. The CDR3 region has the DNA TGTGCCAGCAGCCAAGGTGACGGGGGCGCCTACGAGCAGTACTTC.

This chain connects TRBV3-1 to TRBJ2-4; D unresolved. The J call may be mistaken, given a closer DNA end match to TRBJ2-7. Germline V gives CDR1 LGHDT, CDR2 YNNKEL (reference sequence). CDR3 length: 15 residues. CDR3 sequence: CASSQVRSHPYEQYF. CDR3 coding DNA: TGTGCCAGCAGCCAAGTAAGGAGCCACCCCTACGAGCAGTACTTC.

This clonotype appeared once. This chain uses TRBV28 with TRBJ2-5; no definite D call. The J call may be incorrect, as the DNA end agrees better with TRBJ2-7. Germline loops: CDR1 MDHEN, CDR2 SYDVKM. The CDR3 runs 14 residues. Here the CDR3 DNA reads TGTGCCAGCAGGTTCCCTACGGCCTCTGGCGAGCAGTACTTC. Its translation: CASRFPTASGEQYF.

The table lists this clonotype with many counts. V and J are TRBV6-6 and TRBJ2-7; TRBD1 agrees at 7 bases. The J segment lost 2 bases and the V segment lost 5 bases, leaving 0 bases of the junction unmatched. This CDR3 spans 12 amino acids. Germline CDR1 reads MNHNY; CDR2 reads SVGAGI (reference sequence). The CDR3 region has the DNA TGTGCCAGCAGTGACAGGGCCTACGAGCAGTACTTC. It translates to CASSDRAYEQYF.

This clonotype was seen only a few times. The rearrangement joins TRBV7-8 to TRBJ2-1; 8 bases fit TRBD1. Losses at the gene ends were 5 bases for V and 8 bases for J; bases not matched to a gene: 11. The CDR3 length is 15 residues. The V gene's germline CDR1 is SGHVS and CDR2 FQNEAQ. CDR3 sequence (DNA): TGTGCCAGCAGCCAGAGGACAGGGAGTAGGGATGAGCAGTTCTTC. This sequence encodes CASSQRTGSRDEQFF.

There are a few counts of this clonotype. The chain links TRBV7-2 to TRBJ2-7; TRBD1 matches at 9 bases. The germline V gene has CDR1 SGHTA and CDR2 FQGNSA. The CDR3 covers 15 residues. Trimming at V came to 6 bases and at J to 4 bases, leaving 10 bases not matched to a gene. The CDR3 spells CASSPPGTGYYEQYF. CDR3 nucleotides: TGTGCCAGCAGTCCACCCGGGACAGGGTATTACGAGCAGTACTTC.

The chain couples TRBV29-1 to TRBJ2-1; D is unresolved. Per germline, CDR1 SQVTM and CDR2 ANQGSEA. CDR3 length equals 16 residues. With 4 bases removed from V and 0 bases from J, the gap between germline ends came to 16 bases. The CDR3 protein is CSVVGPGSGSYNEQFF. Here the CDR3 DNA reads TGCAGCGTTGTTGGGCCCGGCTCCGGCTCCTACAATGAGCAGTTCTTC.

As to this clonotype: The junction and the germline gene differ at one end; a read error may be behind it. The chain recombines TRBV28 with TRBJ1-1; no reliable D call. The CDR3 loop spans 11 amino acids. The V gene's germline CDR1 is MDHEN and CDR2 SYDVKM. CDR3 coding DNA: TGTGTCAGCAGAGTTACGGACGGAGCTTTCTTT. Translated: CVSRVTDGAFF.

This chain joins TRBV6-1 and TRBJ2-7; 12 bases map to TRBD2. Trimming cost V 3 bases and J 0 bases; bases outside gene matches: 3. CDR1 is MNHNS, CDR2 SASEGT, per germline. This CDR3 has 16 residues. CDR3 sequence: CASSEGTSGFSYEQYF. In nucleotides, the CDR3 is TGTGCCAGCAGTGAGGGGACTAGCGGGTTCTCCTACGAGCAGTACTTC.

This clonotype appeared a single time. The chain combines TRBV7-8 with TRBJ1-2, with no clear D. Trimming stripped 0 bases from V and 8 bases from J, with 19 bases between. CDR1 is SGHVS, CDR2 FQNEAQ, per germline. The CDR3 is made up of 16 amino acids. CDR3 amino acids: CASSLAGSQRGGGYTF. Here the CDR3 DNA reads TGTGCCAGCAGCTTAGCGGGGAGTCAACGGGGAGGGGGCTACACCTTC.

This clonotype appeared a few times. The chain links TRBV24-1 to TRBJ2-2; 10 bases match TRBD1. The CDR3 is made up of 16 amino acids. J lost 6 bases, V lost 2 bases, and 5 bases had no gene match. Germline CDR1 and CDR2: KGHDR and SFDVKD. This chain's CDR3 is CATSDSGQGSSGELFF. For the CDR3, the DNA is TGTGCCACCAGTGATTCGGGACAGGGGAGTTCCGGGGAGCTGTTTTTT.